The clone carrying this T cell receptor beta chain was counted once. This sample stems from a study of cytomegalovirus exposure and HLA in healthy donors. The CDR3 loop spans 17 amino acids. Trimming cost V 4 bases and J 1 base; bases outside gene matches: 8. Germline values: CDR1 ENHRY, CDR2 SYGVKD. The PCR made use of 60 Vbeta and 13 Jbeta primers. Method: immunoSEQ multiplex PCR; TCRdb's copy keeps in-frame clones and lacks some. Here the sample spans roughly 86,000 clones, under 85% being singletons. The TCR comes from a man aged 50-59 years in good health and CMV-seropositive. Sequencing was done on a sample of PBMCs. This chain joins TRBV10-3 and TRBJ2-3; 10 bases match TRBD2. CDR3 amino acids: CAISGQLAGGGTDTQYF. CDR3 DNA: TGTGCCATCAGTGGCCAGTTAGCGGGGGGAGGCACAGATACGCAGTATTTT.